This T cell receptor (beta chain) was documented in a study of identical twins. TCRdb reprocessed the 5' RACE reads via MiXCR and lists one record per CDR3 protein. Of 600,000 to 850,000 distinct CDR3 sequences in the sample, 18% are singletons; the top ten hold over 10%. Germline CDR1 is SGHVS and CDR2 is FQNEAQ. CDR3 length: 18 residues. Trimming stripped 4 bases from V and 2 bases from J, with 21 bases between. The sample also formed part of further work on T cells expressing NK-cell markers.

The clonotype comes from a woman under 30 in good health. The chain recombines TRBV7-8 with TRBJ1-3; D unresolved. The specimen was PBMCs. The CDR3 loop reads CASSSKRILPPAGNTIYF. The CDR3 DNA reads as TGTGCCAGCAGCTCCAAACGAATTTTACCTCCGGCTGGAAACACCATATATTTT.